Shown below are 11 T cell receptor beta chains from a single sample sequenced in a study of T cells in Graves' hyperthyroidism and ophthalmopathy (dated by TCRdb to between 2018 and 2021). The library was generated by multiplex PCR. TCRdb records Illumina HiSeq 2000 as the sequencer. TCR beta CDR3 regions were amplified from RNA transcripts. The TCR CDR3 was subjected to a first round of RT-PCR using the HTBI primer set and the Qiagen OneStep RT-PCR kit. TCRdb applied fastp at Q25 and MiXCR to the public reads, then kept only in-frame beta chains. Here each entry gathers all rows of one CDR3 protein and keeps the most common genes and DNA. This sample lists tens of thousands of distinct CDR3 sequences; roughly half were detected once. The top ten clones comprise around a quarter of the sample. The sample comprised blood. These receptors came from a woman aged 40 to 50 with Graves' ophthalmopathy.

The V gene is TRBV24-1, the J gene TRBJ2-3; 7 nucleotides align to TRBD2. The CDR3 is 16 amino acids. CDR1 KGHDR and CDR2 SFDVKD come from the germline V gene. V lost 0 bases, J lost 7 bases, and 9 bases stayed unmatched. CDR3 residues: CATSDLSGSGGNTQYF. The CDR3 DNA reads TGTGCCACCAGTGATTTGTCGGGGTCGGGGGGTAATACGCAGTATTTT.

The gene calls are TRBV7-8 and TRBJ2-7; D might be TRBD1 or TRBD2, each matching 7 bases. The V gene's germline CDR1 is SGHVS and CDR2 FQNEAQ. Trimming left V 5 bases short and J 5 bases short, with 13 bases between. The CDR3 contains 13 residues. The chain's CDR3 is CASSRSGGDEQYF. The CDR3 DNA reads TGTGCCAGCAGCCGCTCAGGGGGGGACGAGCAGTACTTC.

The CDR3: CASSLTGSEAFF. DNA for the CDR3: TGTGCCAGCAGTTTGACAGGGTCTGAAGCTTTCTTT. The chain uses TRBV2 and TRBJ1-1, with 7 bases that match TRBD1. The CDR3 length is 12 residues. V shed 5 bases and J 6 bases; nucleotides not matched to a gene: 3. CDR1 and CDR2 from the germline V gene are SNHLY and FYNNEI.

This clonotype has a count of ten or more. The chain couples TRBV20-1 to TRBJ1-2; perhaps TRBD1 as D (5 bases). V lost 3 bases and J lost 2, with 16 bases in between. This CDR3 region has 15 residues. From germline, CDR1 is DFQATT and CDR2 SNEGSKA (reference sequence). The CDR3 here is CSASENGGMNYGYTF. CDR3 nucleotide sequence: TGCAGTGCTAGCGAGAATGGGGGAATGAACTATGGCTACACCTTC.

This clonotype was recorded many times. V gene TRBV28 combines with J gene TRBJ2-6, with D perhaps matching TRBD1 (6 bases). Germline CDR1 and CDR2: MDHEN and SYDVKM. The V end was cut by 6 bases, the J end by 0 bases, with 12 bases between. The CDR3 consists of 16 residues. The CDR3 sequence is CASRSQGSSGANVLTF. The CDR3 bases are TGTGCCAGCAGGTCACAGGGCAGCTCTGGGGCCAACGTCCTGACTTTC.

The V call is TRBV2, the J call TRBJ2-1; the D is unclear. Germline V gene data show CDR1 as SNHLY and CDR2 as FYNNEI. Trimming took off 8 bases at V and 9 bases at J, with 11 bases between the two ends. The CDR3 consists of 11 residues. Written as DNA, the CDR3 is TGTGCCAGCTTGGAGACTTCTGAGCAGTTCTTC. Amino acids: CASLETSEQFF.

The genes are TRBV7-9 and TRBJ2-5; D gene uncertain. CDR1 is SEHNR and CDR2 is FQNEAQ in the germline V gene (reference sequence). The CDR3 sequence is 13 residues long. Trimming cost V 1 base and J 4 bases, with 7 bases left between them. This chain's CDR3 is CASSLDSVETQYF. DNA of the CDR3: TGTGCCAGCAGCTTAGACTCAGTAGAGACCCAGTACTTC.

This clonotype occurred many times. Being one base from a much bigger clone, this may be a read error. In DNA form, the CDR3 reads TGTGCCATCAGTGACAGCGGGGGGGACACTGAAGCTTTCTTT. It specifies CAISDSGGDTEAFF. The chain joins TRBV10-3 to TRBJ1-1, with a possible D match to TRBD1 (5 bases). Germline loops: CDR1 ENHRY, CDR2 SYGVKD. The CDR3 extends over 14 amino acids. V was trimmed by 3 bases and J by 3 bases, leaving 11 bases between them.

There are many counts of this clonotype. This chain connects TRBV5-8 to TRBJ1-3, with a possible D match to TRBD1 (5 bases). The CDR3 spans 14 residues. V lost 0 bases, J lost 4 bases, and 8 bases lay in between. Germline lookup yields CDR1 SGHTS and CDR2 YDEGEE. The CDR3 sequence is CASSLARAGNTIYF. The CDR3 region has the DNA TGTGCCAGCAGCTTGGCCAGGGCCGGAAACACCATATATTTT.

J is TRBJ2-5 and V is TRBV11-2, with TRBD2 matching over 9 bases. CDR1 and CDR2 from the germline V gene are SGHAT and FQNNGV. The ends lost 5 bases at V and 5 bases at J; junction bases unmatched: 30. The CDR3 sequence is 22 residues long. CDR3 protein: CASSPAEVAGDRTPGACETQYF. The CDR3, as DNA: TGTGCCAGCAGCCCTGCGGAGGTAGCGGGGGATAGAACACCGGGGGCGTGTGAGACCCAGTACTTC.

The chain joins TRBV20-1 to TRBJ2-1; possibly TRBD2 for D (5 bases). V was pared by 3 bases and J by 3 bases, with 21 bases between. The CDR3 extends over 17 amino acids. Germline values: CDR1 DFQATT, CDR2 SNEGSKA (reference sequence). The CDR3 here is CSARRALESLLYNEQFF. The CDR3 nucleotides are TGCAGTGCTAGGAGGGCCCTAGAGTCCCTCCTCTACAATGAGCAGTTCTTC.